These 25 T cell receptor beta chains came from one sample sequenced in a study of T cell responses to AZD1222 COVID-19 vaccine. The repertoire was sequenced with immunoSEQ multiplex PCR; TCRdb's copy has only in-frame clones and lacks some. Counted here are approximately 100,000 clones, 85% to 90% occurring once; the ten biggest clones make up approximately 5.2%. This material consisted of peripheral blood, taken 28 days after the second AZD1222 dose. Receptor source: an adult who received the AZD1222 COVID-19 vaccine.

The chain is built from TRBV3-1 (or the pseudogene TRBV3-2) and TRBJ1-4; D ambiguous. Trimming removed 4 bases at V and 1 base at J, with 13 bases between. Germline-derived CDR1 and CDR2 are LGHDT and YNNKEL (reference sequence). This CDR3 has 16 amino acids. CDR3 residues: CASSPRKGGTNEKLFF. CDR3 in DNA: TGTGCCAGCAGCCCCCGGAAGGGAGGAACTAATGAAAAACTGTTTTTT.

The chain recombines TRBV14 with TRBJ1-1; D is ambiguous. Germline assignment: CDR1 SGHDN and CDR2 FVKESK. The CDR3 spans 13 residues. Trimming left V 0 bases short and J 0 bases short, with 2 bases between. In nucleotides, the CDR3 is TGTGCCAGCAGCCAAGACATGAACACTGAAGCTTTCTTT. Protein: CASSQDMNTEAFF.

The chain links TRBV6-5 to TRBJ2-7; TRBD1 aligns across 9 bases. CDR3 length: 15 amino acids. V lost 1 base and J lost 3; bases outside the gene matches: 4. The V gene's germline CDR1 is MNHEY and CDR2 SVGAGI. CDR3 region: CASSYLQGANYEQYF. CDR3 nucleotide sequence: TGTGCCAGCAGTTACTTACAGGGGGCGAACTACGAGCAGTACTTC.

This clone was seen once. This sequence joins TRBV29-1 and TRBJ2-7; D remains unclear. The CDR3 has 14 residues. The V end lost 4 bases, the J end lost 0 bases, and 13 bases lay between the germline ends. Germline V CDR1 and CDR2: SQVTM, ANQGSEA. The CDR3 coding sequence is TGCAGCGTTGTTGAACAGCTAACCTCCTACGAGCAGTACTTC. This translates into CSVVEQLTSYEQYF.

The V call is TRBV5-4, the J call TRBJ1-6, with unresolved D. Germline CDR1 reads SGHNT; CDR2 reads YYREEE (reference sequence). The CDR3 is 13 amino acids. V was cut by 0 bases and J by 8 bases, with 6 bases left in between. The CDR3 DNA follows: TGTGCCAGCAGCTTGGACGGTTATTCACCCCTCCACTTT. It is translated as CASSLDGYSPLHF.

This sequence joins TRBV4-2 and TRBJ1-2; 7 nucleotides line up with TRBD1. V shed 2 bases and J 8 bases; nucleotides not matched to a gene: 8. CDR1 LGHNA and CDR2 YNFKEQ come from the germline V gene. The CDR3 runs 14 residues. For the CDR3, the DNA is TGTGCCAGCAGCCAACAGGGGGTACCTAAGGGCTACACCTTC. Protein product: CASSQQGVPKGYTF.

The chain uses TRBV19 and TRBJ2-3; no clear D gene. Trimming took 5 bases from V and 2 from J, leaving 14 bases between them. This CDR3 has 15 amino acids. Germline CDR1 reads LNHDA; CDR2 reads SQIVND (reference sequence). This CDR3 reads CASSPRPRYTDTQYF. The CDR3 nucleotides read TGTGCCAGTAGTCCCCGACCTCGCTACACAGATACGCAGTATTTT.

This chain connects TRBV6-1 to TRBJ1-3; 7 positions match TRBD1. The V gene end was trimmed by 2 bases and the J gene end by 5 bases; junction bases not matched to a gene: 12. This CDR3 has 17 amino acids. Looked up from germline, CDR1 is MNHNS and CDR2 is SASEGT. The CDR3 DNA reads as TGTGCCAGCAGTGAAACTGTGCAGGGGGTTCGGAGAAACACCATATATTTT. It encodes CASSETVQGVRRNTIYF.

The chain recombines TRBV7-2 with TRBJ2-2; D is uncertain. The V gene's germline CDR1 is SGHTA and CDR2 FQGNSA. This CDR3 region has 15 residues. V was cut by 5 bases and J by 7 bases, with 17 bases left in between. CDR3: CASSVSTGAGGELFF. In nucleotides, the CDR3 is TGTGCCAGCAGCGTCAGTACGGGTGCTGGCGGGGAGCTGTTTTTT.

The chain employs TRBV18 and TRBJ1-1; perhaps TRBD1 as D (5 bases). This CDR3 is 15 amino acids long. Looked up from germline, CDR1 is KGHSH and CDR2 is LQKENI. The V end was cut by 1 base, the J end by 1 base, with 10 bases between. This chain's CDR3 is CASSPRGAQNTEAFF. The CDR3, as DNA: TGTGCCAGCTCACCACGAGGGGCCCAGAACACTGAAGCTTTCTTT. Supplemented by reference TRBV18 and TRBJ1-1, the full variable domain reads NAGVMQNPRHLVRRRGQEARLRCSPMKGHSHVYWYRQLPEEGLKFMVYLQKENIIDESGMPKERFSAEFPKEGPSILRIQQVVRGDSAAYFCASSPRGAQNTEAFFGQGTRLTVV.

This clone was seen once. The gene calls are TRBV4-2 and TRBJ1-2, with TRBD1 as a possible D gene (6 bases). The CDR3 extends over 14 amino acids. Trimming removed 0 bases at V and 8 bases at J, with 13 bases between. Germline V gene lookup returns CDR1 LGHNA and CDR2 YNFKEQ. CDR3 sequence (DNA): TGTGCCAGCAGCCAAGATTCTGAAGGGACAGGCTACACCTTC. Its translation is CASSQDSEGTGYTF.

This clone was found once. The V gene is TRBV5-4, the J gene TRBJ1-2, with D perhaps TRBD1 (6 bases). V lost 4 bases to trimming and J lost 3 bases, with 10 bases between them. From germline, CDR1 is SGHNT and CDR2 YYREEE (reference sequence). CDR3 length: 13 residues. The CDR3 reads CASSPQGDYGYTF. CDR3 DNA sequence: TGTGCCAGCAGCCCACAGGGTGACTATGGCTACACCTTC.

In DNA, the CDR3 is TGTGCCAGCACCCAGGACAGGGTGAACACTGAAGCTTTCTTT. Translated: CASTQDRVNTEAFF. The gene calls are TRBV6-5 and TRBJ1-1, with 8 bases lining up with TRBD1. The CDR3 is made up of 14 amino acids. Germline V CDR1 and CDR2: MNHEY, SVGAGI. V trimming: 7 bases; J trimming: 0 bases; junction bases outside the gene matches: 4.

The chain joins TRBV2 to TRBJ1-4; D unclear. This CDR3 is 11 amino acids long. Germline CDR1 and CDR2: SNHLY and FYNNEI. Deletions cut 6 bases from V and 4 bases from J, with 3 bases between. The CDR3 sequence is CASSFNEKLFF. The CDR3 DNA is TGTGCCAGCAGCTTTAATGAAAAACTGTTTTTT.

The rearrangement uses TRBV6-5 and TRBJ2-4; D possibly corresponds to TRBD2 (6 bases). The CDR3 spans 16 residues. Germline V gene lookup returns CDR1 MNHEY and CDR2 SVGAGI. V shed 1 base and J shed 2 bases, with 12 bases lying between them. CDR3 region: CASSYWSGGTKNIQYF. CDR3 in DNA: TGTGCCAGCAGTTACTGGTCTGGGGGGACCAAAAACATTCAGTACTTC.

A few counts support this clone. The J gene is TRBJ1-5, the V gene TRBV2, with D unresolved. CDR1 is SNHLY and CDR2 is FYNNEI in the germline V gene. The CDR3 length is 12 residues. V gave up 5 bases and J gave up 5 bases, with 7 bases separating them. The DNA for the CDR3 is TGTGCCAGCAGTCCGGGTCATCAGCCCCAGCATTTT. Translated: CASSPGHQPQHF.

The chain is built from TRBV5-4 and TRBJ2-3; 12 bases align to TRBD2. Losses at the gene ends were 4 bases for V and 1 base for J; bases not matched to a gene: 13. The germline V gene encodes CDR1 SGHNT and CDR2 YYREEE (reference sequence). The CDR3 runs 19 residues. The CDR3 DNA reads as TGTGCCAGCAGCCATGGACTAGCGGGGACTCTTAGGGGCACAGATACGCAGTATTTT. It yields the protein CASSHGLAGTLRGTDTQYF. Drawing the rest from reference TRBV5-4 and TRBJ2-3, the complete variable domain is ETGVTQSPTHLIKTRGQQVTLRCSSQSGHNTVSWYQQALGQGPQFIFQYYREEENGRGNFPPRFSGLQFPNYSSELNVNALELDDSALYLCASSHGLAGTLRGTDTQYFGPGTRLTVL.

The chain couples TRBV19 to TRBJ1-5; D gene uncertain. Germline CDR1 LNHDA, CDR2 SQIVND (reference sequence). Trimming pared 1 base from V and 0 bases from J, leaving 7 bases between. CDR3 length: 15 residues. In nucleotides, the CDR3 is TGTGCCAGTAGTATAGGTAGCGGTAGCAATCAGCCCCAGCATTTT. Translation gives CASSIGSGSNQPQHF.

V is TRBV5-1 and J is TRBJ1-6, with 8 nucleotides matching TRBD1. CDR3 length: 15 residues. Germline V gene lookup returns CDR1 SGHRS and CDR2 YFSETQ. Trimming removed 0 bases from V and 9 bases from J; junction bases left unmatched: 5. The CDR3 DNA sequence: TGCGCCAGCAGCTTGGATGGACAGGGCGGTTCACCCCTCCACTTT. Translated, it gives CASSLDGQGGSPLHF.

The chain employs TRBV7-3 and TRBJ2-3; the D gene is possibly TRBD2 (6 bases). Germline V CDR1 and CDR2: SGHTA, FQGTGA. CDR3 length equals 15 residues. The ends were cut back, 1 base at V and 2 bases at J, with 10 bases in the middle. The CDR3 reads CASSLMGGSTDTQYF. CDR3 bases: TGTGCCAGCAGCTTAATGGGGGGATCCACAGATACGCAGTATTTT.

This chain links TRBV5-1 with TRBJ2-2; 8 positions match TRBD2. This CDR3 is built from 15 residues. Germline V gene lookup returns CDR1 SGHRS and CDR2 YFSETQ. Losses at the gene ends were 4 bases for V and 1 base for J; bases not matched to a gene: 3. CDR3 sequence (DNA): TGCGCCAGCAGCACAACTAGCGGGAACACCGGGGAGCTGTTTTTT. It yields the protein CASSTTSGNTGELFF.

This rearrangement joins TRBV10-3 to TRBJ1-1; no reliable D call. Germline assignment: CDR1 ENHRY and CDR2 SYGVKD. This CDR3 has 16 amino acids. V shed 3 bases and J shed 1 base, with 15 bases lying between them. In nucleotides, the CDR3 is TGTGCCATCAGTGATCTCCGGAAGGGCGGGAACACTGAAGCTTTCTTT. It is translated as CAISDLRKGGNTEAFF.

V is TRBV2 and J is TRBJ1-5; TRBD1 is a possible D gene (6 bases). Germline V CDR1 and CDR2: SNHLY, FYNNEI. V lost 5 bases and J lost 9, with 14 bases in between. CDR3 length: 13 residues. The CDR3, as DNA: TGTGCCAGCAGTCTCAGGGGATTAGGGCCCCAGCATTTT. This encodes CASSLRGLGPQHF.

The gene calls are TRBV9 and TRBJ1-2, with unresolved D. Germline CDR1 is SGDLS and CDR2 is YYNGEE. CDR3 length: 14 amino acids. Trimming removed 0 bases at V and 0 bases at J, with 6 bases between. DNA for the CDR3: TGTGCCAGCAGCGTAGACCTAGCTAACTATGGCTACACCTTC. Translating it yields CASSVDLANYGYTF.

V is TRBV6-1 and J is TRBJ2-1; 8 bases align to TRBD2. CDR1 MNHNS and CDR2 SASEGT come from the germline V gene. J lost 3 bases, V lost 2 bases, and 3 bases had no gene match. The CDR3 loop spans 15 amino acids. The CDR3 loop reads CASSESGGGYNEQFF. The CDR3 DNA reads TGTGCCAGCAGTGAAAGCGGGGGAGGCTACAATGAGCAGTTCTTC.